This TCR beta chain was identified during a study of T cells in Graves' hyperthyroidism and ophthalmopathy. Clinical symptoms, serum thyroxine, TRAb, thyroid ultrasound and orbital computed tomography informed diagnoses. Initially, at the first diagnosis of hyperthyroidism and before any ophthalmopathy symptoms, blood was sampled. This clonotype was picked up many times. Its antigen is as yet unknown. General observations from the study: Most thyroid clonotypes with frequency above 0.001 were detected in blood. Stable hyperthyroidism was told apart from ophthalmopathy by a model built on 13 V-J features.

RNA transcripts were the template for amplifying TCR beta CDR3 regions. During a first-round RT-PCR of the TCR CDR3, the HTBI primer set was used. In TCRdb, the multiplex PCR reads were re-called with MiXCR into one record per CDR3 protein. The table records around 700,000 distinct CDR3 sequences, about 17% of them present only once. This CDR3 has 14 amino acids. Trimming took 5 bases from V and 2 from J, leaving 12 bases between them. The sequenced material came from blood. The rearrangement links TRBV12-3 or TRBV12-4 to TRBJ1-1; maybe TRBD1 (5 bases). The TCR was taken from a woman between 50 and 59 years old with Graves' hyperthyroidism that later progressed to Graves' ophthalmopathy. CDR3: CASSQQVLNTEAFF. CDR3 bases: TGTGCCAGCAGTCAACAGGTATTAAACACTGAAGCTTTCTTT.